Included here is one TCR beta chain sequence, with context. Its antigen is currently unknown. Only in-frame clones appear in the TCRdb table, and some are missing; sequencing was by immunoSEQ multiplex PCR. The sample yields a few hundred thousand clones, roughly 84% seen once. This entry is derived from a study of Ad26.COV2.S vaccination and SARS-CoV-2 variants. Across the study: Once or twice, 56 days apart, Ad26.COV2.S was delivered intramuscularly. Study-wide results and caveats: Those who received the vaccine showed greater spike-specific TCR breadth than those given placebo. Analyses of TCR breadth and depth may have underestimated total T cell responses.

Treatment defined: approximately 18 received Ad26.COV2.S at low or high dose, single or two shots; roughly five received placebo; per-sample allocation not given. The investigators took samples on day 63 after the first vaccine or placebo injection. The sample in question was peripheral blood, obtained in a trial of Ad26.COV2.S vaccine versus placebo. This clonotype originated in a person aged 18 to 59 who received the Ad26.COV2.S COVID-19 vaccine or a placebo.

The CDR3 DNA reads TGTGCCAGCAGCTTATTGGGGGCCACCGGGGAGCTGTTTTTT. Amino acid sequence: CASSLLGATGELFF. This chain links TRBV7-2 with TRBJ2-2; D may be TRBD1 (6 bases). This CDR3 contains 14 residues. Germline V lookup: CDR1 SGHTA, CDR2 FQGNSA. Between the trimmed V and J ends, which lost 2 bases and 4 bases, there was a span of 8 bases.